The 26 T cell receptor beta chains below were found in one sample sequenced in a study of identical twins. TCRdb reprocessed the 5' RACE reads with MiXCR, giving one entry per CDR3 protein. The table includes around 550,000 distinct CDR3 sequences, around 15% detected once. This sample was also put to use in a study of yellow fever vaccine responses in identical twins.

Specimen: CD4+ T cells sorted from blood. The receptors here all came from a woman younger than 30 in good health.

This rearrangement joins TRBV3-1 to TRBJ2-3; 11 positions match TRBD2. The CDR3 has 17 residues. CDR1 and CDR2 (germline): LGHDT, YNNKEL (reference sequence). The V and J ends lost 10 bases and 6 bases, in that order; junction bases with no gene match: 18. The CDR3 reads CATTQMTSGASPDTQYF. The CDR3 coding sequence is TGTGCCACCACCCAAATGACTAGCGGGGCCTCACCGGATACGCAGTATTTT.

CDR3 sequence: CASSRAHSSYNEQFF. The CDR3, as DNA: TGTGCCAGCAGCCGGGCCCACAGCTCCTACAATGAGCAGTTCTTC. This rearrangement joins TRBV14 to TRBJ2-1; D uncertain. Deletions cut 4 bases from V and 0 bases from J, with 10 bases between. This CDR3 has 15 amino acids. The germline CDR1 and CDR2 sequences are SGHDN and FVKESK.

The chain has TRBV24-1 and TRBJ2-2, with 8 bases that match TRBD2. The germline CDR1 and CDR2 sequences are KGHDR and SFDVKD. The CDR3 is 17 residues long. The V and J ends lost 4 bases and 5 bases, in that order; junction bases with no gene match: 11. The CDR3: CATSDILGTSGTGELFF. For the CDR3, the DNA is TGTGCCACCAGTGACATACTCGGGACTAGTGGGACCGGGGAGCTGTTTTTT.

This clonotype was picked up a small number of times. This rearrangement joins TRBV14 to TRBJ2-2; the D is unclear. Germline V CDR1 and CDR2: SGHDN, FVKESK. V gave up 3 bases and J gave up 4 bases, with 9 bases separating them. The CDR3 is 14 amino acids. The CDR3 DNA is TGTGCCAGCAGCCATACGAAACTCACCGGGGAGCTGTTTTTT. It specifies CASSHTKLTGELFF.

This clonotype was seen just once. The chain joins TRBV28 to TRBJ1-2, with no clear D. The germline V gene has CDR1 MDHEN and CDR2 SYDVKM. The CDR3 extends over 13 amino acids. The V gene lost 6 bases and the J gene lost 0 bases, with 8 bases spanning the gap. For the CDR3, the DNA is TGTGCCAGCAGAGGGCCAGCTAACTATGGCTACACCTTC. Translation: CASRGPANYGYTF.

This clonotype was detected only a few times. CDR3 nucleotide sequence: TGCAGTGCTAGTCCGCGGGAGGGTTACAATGAGCAGTTCTTC. As protein: CSASPREGYNEQFF. This rearrangement joins TRBV20-1 to TRBJ2-1; 9 bases map to TRBD2. Germline V CDR1 and CDR2: DFQATT, SNEGSKA (reference sequence). The CDR3 covers 14 residues. The ends lost 3 bases at V and 4 bases at J; junction bases unmatched: 4.

This clonotype was detected only a few times. The rearrangement links TRBV3-1 to TRBJ2-5; 7 positions match TRBD2. Trimming cost V 5 bases and J 4 bases; bases outside gene matches: 4. The CDR3 loop spans 13 amino acids. The germline CDR1 and CDR2 sequences are LGHDT and YNNKEL (reference sequence). CDR3 sequence reads: CASSWTRVETQYF. CDR3 in DNA: TGTGCCAGCAGCTGGACTAGAGTAGAGACCCAGTACTTC.

The chain has TRBV7-2 and TRBJ2-2; D unclear. Trimming cost V 1 base and J 1 base, with 10 bases left between them. The CDR3 runs to 16 residues. CDR1 and CDR2 (germline): SGHTA, FQGNSA. CDR3 coding DNA: TGTGCCAGCAGCTTAGTCATCGGGCTGAACACCGGGGAGCTGTTTTTT. It encodes CASSLVIGLNTGELFF.

The chain recombines TRBV20-1 with TRBJ2-1; 11 bases agree with TRBD2. Germline CDR1 and CDR2: DFQATT and SNEGSKA (reference sequence). V shed 5 bases, J shed 2 bases, and the junction held 5 bases outside the gene matches. The CDR3 sequence is 15 residues long. CDR3 residues: CSAPGTSGAYNEQFF. CDR3 nucleotides: TGCAGTGCTCCCGGGACTAGCGGAGCCTACAATGAGCAGTTCTTC.

The rearrangement joins TRBV29-1 to TRBJ2-1; TRBD1 matches 10 bases. Unmatched junction bases numbered 8, after V lost 6 bases and J lost 9 bases. The CDR3 consists of 13 residues. CDR1 is SQVTM, CDR2 ANQGSEA, per germline. DNA for the CDR3: TGCAGCGTGTTCGGACAGGGGGTCGGTGAGCAGTTCTTC. Residues: CSVFGQGVGEQFF.

The rearrangement uses TRBV6-2 or TRBV6-3 and TRBJ2-3; D might be TRBD2 (7 bases). This CDR3 is 17 amino acids long. V was clipped by 2 bases and J by 3 bases, with 18 bases between them. Germline-derived CDR1 and CDR2 are MNHEY and SVGEGT. The CDR3: CASSYVPGGATTDTQYF. The DNA for the CDR3 is TGTGCCAGCAGTTACGTACCGGGGGGCGCTACGACAGATACGCAGTATTTT.

This clonotype occurred a few times. The V and J genes are TRBV5-1 and TRBJ2-1; 13 nucleotides line up with TRBD2. Germline lookup yields CDR1 SGHRS and CDR2 YFSETQ. This CDR3 has 16 residues. The trim removed 4 bases at V and 9 bases at J, leaving 10 bases unmatched. The CDR3 DNA sequence: TGCGCCAGCAGCCTCTCGGGACTAGCGGGAAACTTTGAGCAGTTCTTC. Translating it yields CASSLSGLAGNFEQFF.

V and J are TRBV3-1 and TRBJ2-5; D is ambiguous. The germline V and J ends were trimmed by 0 bases and 5 bases, with 7 bases remaining between them. The CDR3 consists of 13 residues. The germline CDR1 and CDR2 sequences are LGHDT and YNNKEL (reference sequence). The CDR3: CASSQDVLETQYF. CDR3 DNA: TGTGCCAGCAGCCAAGACGTTCTGGAGACCCAGTACTTC.

This clonotype has ten or more counts. CDR3 DNA sequence: TGCGCCAGCAGCTCGGGACAGGGGGCTTTTGGCTACACCTTC. Its protein is CASSSGQGAFGYTF. The chain employs TRBV5-1 and TRBJ1-2, with 12 bases fitting TRBD1. V lost 3 bases to trimming and J lost 7 bases; unmatched junction nucleotides: 4. The CDR3 spans 14 residues. The germline CDR1 and CDR2 sequences are SGHRS and YFSETQ. The whole variable domain, remainder taken from reference TRBV5-1 and TRBJ1-2, is KAGVTQTPRYLIKTRGQQVTLSCSPISGHRSVSWYQQTPGQGLQFLFEYFSETQRNKGNFPGRFSGRQFSNSRSEMNVSTLELGDSALYLCASSSGQGAFGYTFGSGTRLTVV.

The chain links TRBV20-1 to TRBJ1-4; D call uncertain. Trimming removed 1 base at V and 4 bases at J, with 10 bases between. Per the germline V gene, CDR1 is DFQATT and CDR2 is SNEGSKA (reference sequence). The CDR3 is made up of 14 amino acids. The CDR3 reads CSARGMNYNEKLFF. As DNA, the CDR3 is TGCAGTGCTAGAGGGATGAACTATAATGAAAAACTGTTTTTT.

This clonotype appeared a few times. The V and J genes are TRBV28 and TRBJ2-1; D may be TRBD2 (6 bases). Germline lookup yields CDR1 MDHEN and CDR2 SYDVKM. The V and J ends lost 2 bases and 0 bases respectively, with 11 bases between them. The CDR3 loop spans 16 amino acids. CDR3 sequence reads: CASSLDGGLSYNEQFF. In DNA, the CDR3 is TGTGCCAGCAGTTTAGATGGGGGACTCTCCTACAATGAGCAGTTCTTC.

This clonotype was seen a handful of times. V and J are TRBV4-1 and TRBJ2-7; possible D gene TRBD1, 5 bases. The V gene lost 1 base and the J gene lost 0 bases, with 10 bases spanning the gap. The germline V gene encodes CDR1 MGHRA and CDR2 YSYEKL. CDR3 size: 15 residues. The CDR3, as DNA: TGCGCCAGCAGCCAAGTGTTGCAGGGCTCCTACGAGCAGTACTTC. Its protein is CASSQVLQGSYEQYF.

This clonotype was counted only a few times. The rearrangement uses TRBV29-1 and TRBJ2-1; tentatively, D is TRBD2 (5 bases). The V end lost 6 bases, the J end lost 5 bases, and 17 bases lay between the germline ends. Germline V CDR1 and CDR2: SQVTM, ANQGSEA. This CDR3 is 14 amino acids long. The CDR3 DNA reads TGCAGCGTCTCACGGGGTGTGGTGAACAATGAGCAGTTCTTC. It yields the protein CSVSRGVVNNEQFF.

CDR3 amino acids: CSGAGGYNEQFF. CDR3 sequence (DNA): TGCAGTGGTGCGGGAGGATACAATGAGCAGTTCTTC. The chain joins TRBV20-1 to TRBJ2-1, with 8 bases aligning to TRBD2. The CDR3 totals 12 residues. Germline trimming cut 7 bases from V and 4 bases from J; bases unmatched to any gene: 3. Germline V gene sequence: CDR1 DFQATT, CDR2 SNEGSKA (reference sequence).

The chain recombines TRBV15 with TRBJ2-1; 8 nucleotides match TRBD2. The CDR3 covers 15 residues. Germline V gene sequence: CDR1 LNHNV, CDR2 YYDKDF (reference sequence). J was trimmed by 6 bases and V by 8 bases; bases with no gene match: 12. CDR3 in amino acids: CATGPGTRAGNEQFF. In nucleotides, the CDR3 is TGTGCCACCGGGCCCGGGACTAGGGCCGGCAATGAGCAGTTCTTC.

This clonotype was counted only a few times. The rearrangement joins TRBV2 to TRBJ2-7, with 7 bases identical to TRBD1. The CDR3 has 15 amino acids. CDR1 SNHLY and CDR2 FYNNEI come from the germline V gene. The V segment lost 1 base and the J segment 4 bases; nucleotides outside the gene matches: 7. CDR3 bases: TGTGCCAGCAGTGAAGGGCCAGGGGGTCGGTACGAGCAGTACTTC. It codes for CASSEGPGGRYEQYF.

This clonotype was observed a handful of times. The V and J genes are TRBV5-1 and TRBJ2-1; D gene unclear. There are 19 residues in the CDR3. V lost 1 base, J lost 0 bases, and 20 bases lay in between. Germline V gene sequence: CDR1 SGHRS, CDR2 YFSETQ. Here the CDR3 DNA reads TGCGCCAGCAGCTTGTTTCAGTCCGCCGCGACGACCTCCTACAATGAGCAGTTCTTC. This encodes CASSLFQSAATTSYNEQFF.

This clonotype was observed a handful of times. The chain has TRBV7-9 and TRBJ2-7; 9 bases match TRBD2. Per germline, CDR1 SEHNR and CDR2 FQNEAQ (reference sequence). Trimming took 5 bases from V and 2 from J; bases not matched to a gene: 7. The CDR3 is 15 residues long. CDR3 loop: CASSQGLALTYEQYF. DNA of the CDR3: TGTGCCAGCAGCCAAGGACTAGCGCTAACCTACGAGCAGTACTTC.

This clonotype has at least ten counts. V and J are TRBV11-2 and TRBJ2-1; 11 nucleotides agree with TRBD1. The CDR3 is 16 residues long. The germline V gene encodes CDR1 SGHAT and CDR2 FQNNGV. The junction had 2 bases not matched to a gene; V was cut back by 1 base and J by 3 bases. The CDR3 bases are TGTGCCAGCAGCTTAGTTGGGACAGGGGGCTACAATGAGCAGTTCTTC. Amino acids: CASSLVGTGGYNEQFF.

J is TRBJ1-1 and V is TRBV7-2; possible D gene TRBD1, 6 bases. The germline V gene encodes CDR1 SGHTA and CDR2 FQGNSA. The V gene lost 5 bases and the J gene lost 7 bases, with 14 bases spanning the gap. CDR3 length equals 13 residues. The CDR3 spells CASSPQGLGEAFF. The CDR3, as DNA: TGTGCCAGCAGCCCACAGGGTCTCGGTGAAGCTTTCTTT. Using reference TRBV7-2 and TRBJ1-1 for the parts outside the CDR3, the full variable domain is GAGVSQSPSNKVTEKGKDVELRCDPISGHTALYWYRQSLGQGLEFLIYFQGNSAPDKSGLPSDRFSAERTGGSVSTLTIQRTQQEDSAVYLCASSPQGLGEAFFGQGTRLTVV.

This clonotype was picked up a small number of times. The rearrangement joins TRBV20-1 to TRBJ1-1; no clear D gene. Per the germline V gene, CDR1 is DFQATT and CDR2 is SNEGSKA (reference sequence). The CDR3 consists of 10 residues. Trimming took off 5 bases at V and 3 bases at J, with 4 bases between the two ends. This CDR3 is CSAADTEAFF. Here the CDR3 DNA reads TGCAGTGCTGCCGACACTGAAGCTTTCTTT.